The clone carrying this T cell receptor beta chain has just a few counts. Its cognate antigen is unknown. The sample comes from a study of beta chain features in type 1 diabetes. Study background: All samples combined gave 95 million to 130 million sorted cells for examination.

Sequencing targeted expressed TCRB transcripts, as all isolated RNA had been reverse transcribed. The protocol was immunoSEQ multiplex PCR, while the TCRdb copy is restricted to in-frame clones and leaves out a portion. The sample contains a few hundred thousand clones, around 30% of which appear only once. Study results and caveats: When Type 1 diabetes patients were examined, their TCRB CDR3s proved moderately but significantly shorter in all four CD4+ subsets.

Sequencing used naive CD4+ T cells from blood. The source is a man aged 18 to 30 in good health.

In DNA form, the CDR3 reads TGTGCCAGCAGCTTCACGGTGAACACCGGGGAGCTGTTTTTT. Its translation is CASSFTVNTGELFF. The J gene is TRBJ2-2, the V gene TRBV7-2; no clear D. In germline, CDR1 is SGHTA, CDR2 FQGNSA. This CDR3 comprises 14 residues. Between the trimmed V and J ends, which lost 3 bases and 1 base, there was a span of 6 bases.